This T cell receptor beta chain was found in a study of blood T cells in healthy people across ages. This clonotype was observed a few times. What it recognizes is unknown. Study-level points and caveats: Because sorting was not performed, PBMCs prevented conclusive naive versus antigen-experienced comparison.

Together with a sample-barcoded 5' primer, a J-beta primer mix was included in a second PCR lasting about 7 to 11 cycles. All cDNA molecules were each tagged by a template-switch adaptor with 12 random nucleotides. Sequencing of every sample gave 2.5 million or more CDR3-containing paired-end reads. One entry per CDR3 protein results from TCRdb running MiXCR on the 5' RACE reads. The sample lists around 1.5 million distinct CDR3 sequences, about 31% seen once, with 10% to 12% in the top ten. The CDR3 runs to 13 residues. The germline V gene has CDR1 KGHDR and CDR2 SFDVKD. The V gene end was trimmed by 7 bases and the J gene end by 3 bases; junction bases not matched to a gene: 3.

The receptor was isolated from a woman between 25 and 40 years old in good health. V and J are TRBV24-1 and TRBJ2-5; 8 bases line up with TRBD1. Sequencing used blood. The CDR3 spells CATRTDREETQYF. Here the CDR3 DNA reads TGTGCCACCAGGACGGACAGGGAAGAGACCCAGTACTTC.